This entry describes one TCR beta chain. Its antigen is unknown. This sample stems from a study of cytomegalovirus exposure and HLA in healthy donors. The study's findings and limits: In a later analysis, the majority of CMV-associated beta chains seemingly showed HLA restriction. Segments of the TCR beta V type were, in most cases, productive about 87% or about 30% of the time in an earlier analysis.

There were likely unrecorded immune exposures, though donors were nominally healthy when sampled. A multiplex PCR was run with 60 Vbeta primers and 13 Jbeta primers. Authors' processing steps: A later analysis counted 70 million to 85 million unique TCR beta chains, around 10 million shared. The table came from immunoSEQ multiplex PCR; TCRdb's copy has only in-frame clones and leaves some out. The V and J calls and the clone size are those of that table, but D and trimming were determined from the DNA. The sample comprises about 180,000 clones, 72% of which are singletons, and roughly 2.5% rests with the top ten. The sequenced sample was PBMCs. The TCR sequence derives from a human donor in good health.

CDR3 DNA sequence: TGTGCCAGCAGCCAAGATCCCCGTTCCTCTGGAAACACCATATATTTT. Protein sequence: CASSQDPRSSGNTIYF. The chain links TRBV4-2 to TRBJ1-3; no definite D call. Germline CDR1 reads LGHNA; CDR2 reads YNFKEQ. V lost 0 bases, J lost 0 bases, and 9 bases lay in between. The CDR3 length is 16 residues.